This entry concerns a single T cell receptor beta chain. Generated by immunoSEQ multiplex PCR, the TCRdb table keeps only in-frame clones and is missing some. The repertoire holds 150,000 to 200,000 clones, with roughly 86% as singletons. The V gene end was trimmed by 5 bases and the J gene end by 4 bases; junction bases not matched to a gene: 4. The CDR3 has 13 amino acids. Per germline, CDR1 ENHRY and CDR2 SYGVKD. This sample stems from a study of blood T cell repertoires in COVID-19. The sequencing input was peripheral blood. The genes are TRBV10-3 and TRBJ2-7, with 8 bases matching TRBD2. This clonotype was obtained from a woman at least 80 years old in a cohort sampled during active or convalescent COVID-19. CDR3 in amino acids: CAISSGGAYEQYF. As DNA, the CDR3 is TGTGCCATCAGTAGCGGGGGCGCATACGAGCAGTACTTC.